This entry describes one T cell receptor (beta chain). The data derive from a study of blood T cell repertoires in COVID-19. Clones were read by immunoSEQ multiplex PCR, and TCRdb kept only the in-frame ones, dropping some. The data hold about 150,000 clones, with around four fifths observed a single time. The sequencing input was peripheral blood. This clonotype was sampled from a man in his 70s with acute or convalescent COVID-19.

CDR3 sequence reads: CASSDRRGRYEQFF. The CDR3 region has the DNA TGTGCCAGCAGTGATAGGAGGGGGCGATATGAGCAGTTCTTC. V gene TRBV6-1 combines with J gene TRBJ2-1; D may be TRBD1 (7 bases). V was shortened by 3 bases and J by 8 bases, with 14 bases between the two germline ends. Germline V gene lookup returns CDR1 MNHNS and CDR2 SASEGT. The CDR3 extends over 14 amino acids.